This T cell receptor beta chain came from a study of T cells in localized non-small cell lung cancer. This CDR3 spans 13 amino acids. V was shortened by 7 bases and J by 4 bases, with 16 bases between the two germline ends. Germline CDR1 and CDR2: SQVTM and ANQGSEA. Data came from immunoSEQ multiplex PCR; TCRdb stores just in-frame clones and leaves some out. Of 2,100 or so clones listed, about a sixth are singletons. The sequence derives from a male donor at least 60 years old with stage I non-small cell lung cancer. The chain joins TRBV29-1 to TRBJ1-1, with D possibly being TRBD1 (6 bases). The sequences come from normal lung tissue next to the tumor, collected before any cancer treatment. The CDR3 DNA follows: TGCAGCGCCCACGAGGGGGGGGGCACTGAAGCTTTCTTT. This codes for CSAHEGGGTEAFF.